This T cell receptor (beta chain) was retrieved from a study of CD8+ T cells in alopecia areata. The study team obtained lesional scalp punch biopsies and peripheral blood from alopecia areata patients. Study conclusions and caveats: Possibly as an HLA-related effect, TCR sharing across patients appeared less clear than in mice.

The CDR3 runs 15 residues. Germline assignment: CDR1 SEHNR and CDR2 FQNEAQ (reference sequence). Trimming removed 1 base from V and 1 base from J, with 11 bases in between. After isolation, RNA underwent reverse transcription to generate cDNA as the sequencing template. Profiled with immunoSEQ multiplex PCR; TCRdb holds only in-frame clones, not every one. The sample carries around 50,000 clones, 96% recorded once. Concerning this clone: Its antigen is undetermined.

This TCR derives from a human donor with alopecia areata. The J gene is TRBJ2-7, the V gene TRBV7-9; TRBD1 might be the D (5 bases). The material was CD8+ T cells sorted from blood, obtained at week 0. This CDR3 reads CASSLVTQGSYEQYF. In DNA form, the CDR3 reads TGTGCCAGCAGCTTAGTCACCCAGGGATCCTACGAGCAGTACTTC.